These T cell receptor beta chains were read from a single sample in a study of T cell responses to AZD1222 COVID-19 vaccine. Data came from immunoSEQ multiplex PCR; TCRdb stores just in-frame clones and leaves some out. The sample carries some 150,000 clones, roughly nine tenths recorded once. The sample in question was peripheral blood, obtained on day 0 of AZD1222 vaccination. The origin of the receptors is an adult in good health. Each CDR3 is given with its conserved first and last residue. D genes are given only for firm matches. For some rows the clone size is stated as once, few or many, or as a class when expanded; others skip it.

J gene,clone size,D gene,V gene,CDR3 DNA,CDR3 protein
TRBJ2-7,few,.,TRBV7-8,TGTGCCAGCAGCTTAGGGACAGCTGGCTCCTACGAGCAGTACTTC,CASSLGTAGSYEQYF
TRBJ1-2,.,.,TRBV28,TGTGCCAGCAGTAGTTCGGGATTCGGGTACTATGGCTACACCTTC,CASSSSGFGYYGYTF
TRBJ2-7,few,.,TRBV7-2,TGTGCCAGCAGCTTAGTAGCCCCGGGCGAGCAGTACTTC,CASSLVAPGEQYF
TRBJ2-2,.,TRBD1,TRBV12-5,TGTGCCTCAGGACAGGGGAATGGGAACACCGGGGAGCTGTTTTTT,CASGQGNGNTGELFF
TRBJ2-7,.,.,TRBV2,TGTGCCAGTAGAAGGAACAGGGTTAACGAGCAGTACTTC,CASRRNRVNEQYF
TRBJ1-1,.,TRBD1,TRBV18,TGTGCCAGCTCACCACGGCAGGGGGCTCCAACTGAAGCTTTCTTT,CASSPRQGAPTEAFF
TRBJ2-1,.,.,TRBV5-1,TGCGCCAGCAAAGGTTTGGAGGGGGCAGGAAATGAGCAGTTCTTC,CASKGLEGAGNEQFF
TRBJ2-7,.,TRBD2,TRBV9,TGTGCCAGCAGCGTAGGTGCTAGCGGGACGAGCGAGCAGTACTTC,CASSVGASGTSEQYF
TRBJ2-1,.,.,TRBV11-3,TGTGCCAGCAGCCAAGGACGGAGCTCCTACAATGAGCAGTTCTTC,CASSQGRSSYNEQFF
TRBJ2-1,.,TRBD2,TRBV12-3/TRBV12-4,TGTGCCAGCAGTCCGGGGGGATGGAATGAGCAGTTCTTC,CASSPGGWNEQFF
TRBJ2-7,.,TRBD2,TRBV10-3,TGTGCCATCAGGGGGACTAGCGGGAGATCATCCGAGCAGTACTTC,CAIRGTSGRSSEQYF